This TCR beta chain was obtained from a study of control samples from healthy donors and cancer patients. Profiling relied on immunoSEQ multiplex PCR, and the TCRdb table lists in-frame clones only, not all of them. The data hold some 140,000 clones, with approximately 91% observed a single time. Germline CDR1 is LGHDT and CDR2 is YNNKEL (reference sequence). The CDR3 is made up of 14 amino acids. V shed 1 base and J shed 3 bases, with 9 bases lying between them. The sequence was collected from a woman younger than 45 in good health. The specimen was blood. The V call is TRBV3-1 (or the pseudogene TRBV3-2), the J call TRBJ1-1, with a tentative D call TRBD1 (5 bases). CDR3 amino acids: CASSQGRVDTEAFF. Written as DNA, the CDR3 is TGTGCCAGCAGCCAAGGCAGGGTTGACACTGAAGCTTTCTTT.